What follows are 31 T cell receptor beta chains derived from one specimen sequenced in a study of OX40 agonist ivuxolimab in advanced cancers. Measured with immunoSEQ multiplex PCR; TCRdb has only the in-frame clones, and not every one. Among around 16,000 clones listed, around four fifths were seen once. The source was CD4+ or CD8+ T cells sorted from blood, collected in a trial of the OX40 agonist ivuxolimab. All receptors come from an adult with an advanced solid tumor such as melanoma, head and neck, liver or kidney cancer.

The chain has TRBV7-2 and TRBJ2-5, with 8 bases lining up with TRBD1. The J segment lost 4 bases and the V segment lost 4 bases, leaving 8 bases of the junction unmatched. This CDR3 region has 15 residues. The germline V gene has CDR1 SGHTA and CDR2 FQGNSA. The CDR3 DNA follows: TGTGCCAGCAGCTCCGACCGACAGGGGTCAGAGACCCAGTACTTC. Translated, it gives CASSSDRQGSETQYF.

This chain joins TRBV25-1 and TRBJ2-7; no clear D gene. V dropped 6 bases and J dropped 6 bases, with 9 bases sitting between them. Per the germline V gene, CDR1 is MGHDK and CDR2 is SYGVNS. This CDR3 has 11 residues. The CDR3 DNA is TGTGCCAGCAGACTGGGTGGCGAGCAGTACTTC. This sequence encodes CASRLGGEQYF.

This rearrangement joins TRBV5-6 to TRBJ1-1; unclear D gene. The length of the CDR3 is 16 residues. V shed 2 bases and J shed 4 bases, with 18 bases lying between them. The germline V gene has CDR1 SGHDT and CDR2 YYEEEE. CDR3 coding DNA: TGTGCCAGCAGCTTCCCAACAAGGGTTGTCGGCACTGAAGCTTTCTTT. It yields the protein CASSFPTRVVGTEAFF.

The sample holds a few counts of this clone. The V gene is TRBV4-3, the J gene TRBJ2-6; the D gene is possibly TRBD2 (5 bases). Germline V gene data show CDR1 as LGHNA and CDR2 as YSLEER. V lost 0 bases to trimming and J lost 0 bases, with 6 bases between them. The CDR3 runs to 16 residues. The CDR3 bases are TGCGCCAGCAGCCAAGATGGGAGCTCTGGGGCCAACGTCCTGACTTTC. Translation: CASSQDGSSGANVLTF.

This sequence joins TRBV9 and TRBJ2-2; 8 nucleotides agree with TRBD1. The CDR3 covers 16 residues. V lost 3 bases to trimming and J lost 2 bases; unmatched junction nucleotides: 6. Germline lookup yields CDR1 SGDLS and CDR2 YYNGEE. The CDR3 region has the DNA TGTGCCAGCAGCGCACCGACAGGGGAAAACACCGGGGAGCTGTTTTTT. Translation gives CASSAPTGENTGELFF. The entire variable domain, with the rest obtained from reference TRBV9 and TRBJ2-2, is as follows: DSGVTQTPKHLITATGQRVTLRCSPRSGDLSVYWYQQSLDQGLQFLIQYYNGEERAKGNILERFSAQQFPDLHSELNLSSLELGDSALYFCASSAPTGENTGELFFGEGSRLTVL.

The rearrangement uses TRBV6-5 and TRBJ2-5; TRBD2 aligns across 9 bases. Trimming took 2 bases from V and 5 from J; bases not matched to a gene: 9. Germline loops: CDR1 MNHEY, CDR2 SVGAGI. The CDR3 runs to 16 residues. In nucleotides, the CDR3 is TGTGCCAGCAGTTACGGGGCTAGCGGGAAGGGGGAGACCCAGTACTTC. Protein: CASSYGASGKGETQYF.

CDR3 coding DNA: TGTGCCAGCAGCTTAGCCGGCAGTCCGATGAACACTGAAGCTTTCTTT. It codes for CASSLAGSPMNTEAFF. This chain uses TRBV11-2 with TRBJ1-1; D uncertain. Germline values: CDR1 SGHAT, CDR2 FQNNGV. Deletions cut 1 base from V and 0 bases from J, with 12 bases between. The CDR3 runs 16 residues.

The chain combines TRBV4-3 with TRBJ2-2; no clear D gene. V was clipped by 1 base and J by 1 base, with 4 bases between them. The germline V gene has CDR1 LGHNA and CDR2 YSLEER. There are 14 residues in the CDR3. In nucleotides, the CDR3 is TGCGCCAGCAGCCAAGGACAGAACACCGGGGAGCTGTTTTTT. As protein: CASSQGQNTGELFF.

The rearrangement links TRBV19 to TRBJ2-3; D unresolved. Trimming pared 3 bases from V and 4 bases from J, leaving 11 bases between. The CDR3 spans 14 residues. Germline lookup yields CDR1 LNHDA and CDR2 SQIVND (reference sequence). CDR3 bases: TGTGCCAGTAGTATGCGCCAGGTAGCAGATACGCAGTATTTT. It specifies CASSMRQVADTQYF.

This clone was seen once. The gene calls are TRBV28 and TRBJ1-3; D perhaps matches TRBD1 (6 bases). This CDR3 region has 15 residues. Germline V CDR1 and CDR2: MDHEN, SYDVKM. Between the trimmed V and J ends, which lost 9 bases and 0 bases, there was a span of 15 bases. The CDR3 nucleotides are TGTGCCAGTATGCAACAGGGCTTCTCTGGAAACACCATATATTTT. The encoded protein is CASMQQGFSGNTIYF.

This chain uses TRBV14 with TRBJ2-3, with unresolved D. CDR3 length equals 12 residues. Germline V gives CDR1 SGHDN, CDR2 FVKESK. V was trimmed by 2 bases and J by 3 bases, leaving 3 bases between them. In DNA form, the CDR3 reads TGTGCCAGCAGCCAAAGGACAGATACGCAGTATTTT. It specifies CASSQRTDTQYF.

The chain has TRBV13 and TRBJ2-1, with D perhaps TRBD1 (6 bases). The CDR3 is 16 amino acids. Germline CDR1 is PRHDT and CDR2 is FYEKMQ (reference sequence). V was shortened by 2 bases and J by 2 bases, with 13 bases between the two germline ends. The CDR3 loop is CASSLFPGEAYNEQFF. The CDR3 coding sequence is TGTGCCAGCAGCTTATTCCCAGGGGAAGCCTACAATGAGCAGTTCTTC.

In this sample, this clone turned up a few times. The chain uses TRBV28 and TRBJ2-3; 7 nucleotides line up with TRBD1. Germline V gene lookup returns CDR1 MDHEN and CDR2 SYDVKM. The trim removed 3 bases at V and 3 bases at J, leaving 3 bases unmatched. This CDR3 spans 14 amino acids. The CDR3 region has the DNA TGTGCCAGCAGTTTCTTACAGGGGACAGATACGCAGTATTTT. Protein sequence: CASSFLQGTDTQYF.

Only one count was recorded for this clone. The CDR3 region is CASSLTGSGELFF. As DNA, the CDR3 is TGTGCCAGCAGCTTAACGGGGTCCGGGGAGCTGTTTTTT. V is TRBV7-3 and J is TRBJ2-2; D uncertain. Per germline, CDR1 SGHTA and CDR2 FQGTGA. The V and J ends lost 0 bases and 6 bases respectively, with 5 bases between them. CDR3 length: 13 residues.

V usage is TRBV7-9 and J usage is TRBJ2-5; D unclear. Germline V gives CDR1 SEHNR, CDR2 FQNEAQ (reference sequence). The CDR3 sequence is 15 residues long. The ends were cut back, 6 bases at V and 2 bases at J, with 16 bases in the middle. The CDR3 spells CASSFKGPEQETQYF. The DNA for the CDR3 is TGTGCCAGCAGTTTCAAAGGACCAGAACAAGAGACCCAGTACTTC.

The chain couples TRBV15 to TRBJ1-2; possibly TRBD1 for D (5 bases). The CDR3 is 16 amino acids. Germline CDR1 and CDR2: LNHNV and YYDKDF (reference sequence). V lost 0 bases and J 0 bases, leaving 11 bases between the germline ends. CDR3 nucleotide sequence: TGTGCCACCAGCAGAGATCGGGGCGGAACTAACTATGGCTACACCTTC. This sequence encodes CATSRDRGGTNYGYTF. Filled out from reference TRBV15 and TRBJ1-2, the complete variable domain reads DAMVIQNPRYQVTQFGKPVTLSCSQTLNHNVMYWYQQKSSQAPKLLFHYYDKDFNNEADTPDNFQSRRPNTSFCFLDIRSPGLGDTAMYLCATSRDRGGTNYGYTFGSGTRLTVV.

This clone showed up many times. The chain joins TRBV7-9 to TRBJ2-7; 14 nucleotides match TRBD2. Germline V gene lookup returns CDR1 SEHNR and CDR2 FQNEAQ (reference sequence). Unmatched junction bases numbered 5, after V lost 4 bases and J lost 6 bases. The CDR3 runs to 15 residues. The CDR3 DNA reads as TGTGCCAGCAGCTCGGGACTAGCGGGAGTAAGCGAGCAGTACTTC. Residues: CASSSGLAGVSEQYF.

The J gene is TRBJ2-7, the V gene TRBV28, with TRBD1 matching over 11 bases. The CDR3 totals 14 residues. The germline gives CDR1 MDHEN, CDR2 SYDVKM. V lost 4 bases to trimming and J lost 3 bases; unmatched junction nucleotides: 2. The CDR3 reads CASSYGTGGYEQYF. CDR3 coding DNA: TGTGCCAGCAGTTACGGGACAGGGGGCTACGAGCAGTACTTC.

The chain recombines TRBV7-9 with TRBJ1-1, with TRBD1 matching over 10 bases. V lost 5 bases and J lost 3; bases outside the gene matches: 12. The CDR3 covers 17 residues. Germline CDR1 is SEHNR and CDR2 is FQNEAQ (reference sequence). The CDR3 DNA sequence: TGTGCCAGCAGCCCCAAGTTGACAGGGGGCGTCGACACTGAAGCTTTCTTT. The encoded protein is CASSPKLTGGVDTEAFF.

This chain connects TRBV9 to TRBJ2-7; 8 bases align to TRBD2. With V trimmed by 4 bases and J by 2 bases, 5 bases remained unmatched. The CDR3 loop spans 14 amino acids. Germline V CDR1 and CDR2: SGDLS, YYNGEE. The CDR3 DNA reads TGTGCCAGCAGCACAAGCGGGAGTCCCTACGAGCAGTACTTC. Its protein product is CASSTSGSPYEQYF.

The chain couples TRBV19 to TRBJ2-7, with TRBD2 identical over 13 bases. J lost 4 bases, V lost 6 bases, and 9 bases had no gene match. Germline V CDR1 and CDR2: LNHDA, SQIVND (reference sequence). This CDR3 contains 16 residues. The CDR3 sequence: CASSLTGLAGVYEQYF. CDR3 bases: TGTGCCAGTAGCCTTACCGGACTAGCGGGAGTGTACGAGCAGTACTTC.

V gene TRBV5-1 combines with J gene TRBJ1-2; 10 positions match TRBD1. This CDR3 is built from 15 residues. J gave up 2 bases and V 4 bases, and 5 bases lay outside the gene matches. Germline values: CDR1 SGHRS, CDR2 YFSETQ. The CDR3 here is CASSEGQGGNYGYTF. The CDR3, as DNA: TGCGCCAGCAGCGAAGGACAGGGGGGAAACTATGGCTACACCTTC.

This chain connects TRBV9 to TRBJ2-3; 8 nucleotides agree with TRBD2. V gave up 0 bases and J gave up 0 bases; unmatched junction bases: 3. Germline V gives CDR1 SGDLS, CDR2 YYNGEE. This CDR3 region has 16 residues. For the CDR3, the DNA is TGTGCCAGCAGCGTAGCGGGGGGGCCCAGCACAGATACGCAGTATTTT. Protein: CASSVAGGPSTDTQYF.

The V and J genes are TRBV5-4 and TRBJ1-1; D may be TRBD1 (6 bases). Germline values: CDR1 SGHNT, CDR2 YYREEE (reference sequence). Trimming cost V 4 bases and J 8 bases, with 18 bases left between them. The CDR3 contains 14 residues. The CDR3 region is CASSLDTDSLEAFF. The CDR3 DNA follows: TGTGCCAGCAGCCTGGACACGGACAGCTTAGAAGCTTTCTTT.

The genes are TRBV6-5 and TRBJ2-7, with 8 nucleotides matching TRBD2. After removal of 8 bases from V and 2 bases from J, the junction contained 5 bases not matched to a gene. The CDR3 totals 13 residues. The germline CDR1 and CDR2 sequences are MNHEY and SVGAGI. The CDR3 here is CASSIAGTYEQYF. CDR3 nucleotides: TGTGCCAGCTCTATAGCGGGGACCTACGAGCAGTACTTC.

The CDR3 loop is CASSLTGNEETQYF. The CDR3 DNA sequence: TGTGCCAGCAGCCTGACAGGGAATGAAGAGACCCAGTACTTC. The chain combines TRBV11-2 with TRBJ2-5, with 7 bases that match TRBD1. The V gene end was trimmed by 5 bases and the J gene end by 3 bases; junction bases not matched to a gene: 6. Germline CDR1 SGHAT, CDR2 FQNNGV. The CDR3 consists of 14 residues.

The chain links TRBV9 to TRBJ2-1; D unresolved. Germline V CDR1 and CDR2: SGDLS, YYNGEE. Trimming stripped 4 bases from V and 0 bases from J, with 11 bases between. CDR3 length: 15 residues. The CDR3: CASSPAKASYNEQFF. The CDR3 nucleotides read TGTGCCAGCAGCCCTGCGAAGGCCTCCTACAATGAGCAGTTCTTC.

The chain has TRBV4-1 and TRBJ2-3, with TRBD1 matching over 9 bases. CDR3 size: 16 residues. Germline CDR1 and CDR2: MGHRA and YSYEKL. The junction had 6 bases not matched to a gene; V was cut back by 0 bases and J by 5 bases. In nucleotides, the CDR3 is TGCGCCAGCAGCCAAGAGGTGGGACAGGGTTTAGATACGCAGTATTTT. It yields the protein CASSQEVGQGLDTQYF.

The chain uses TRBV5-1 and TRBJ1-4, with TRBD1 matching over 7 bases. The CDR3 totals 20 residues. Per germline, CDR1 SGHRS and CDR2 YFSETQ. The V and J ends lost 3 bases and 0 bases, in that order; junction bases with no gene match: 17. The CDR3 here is CASSSLSWGQTPATNEKLFF. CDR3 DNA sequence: TGCGCCAGCAGCTCCCTTTCTTGGGGACAGACTCCCGCAACTAATGAAAAACTGTTTTTT.

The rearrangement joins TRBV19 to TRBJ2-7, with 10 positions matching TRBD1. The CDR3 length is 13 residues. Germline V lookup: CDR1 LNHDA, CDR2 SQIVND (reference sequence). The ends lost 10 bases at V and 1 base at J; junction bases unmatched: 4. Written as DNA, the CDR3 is TGTGCCACCTCGGGACAGGGGTCCTACGAGCAGTACTTC. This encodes CATSGQGSYEQYF. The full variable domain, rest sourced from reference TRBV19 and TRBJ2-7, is DGGITQSPKYLFRKEGQNVTLSCEQNLNHDAMYWYRQDPGQGLRLIYYSQIVNDFQKGDIAEGYSVSREKKESFPLTVTSAQKNPTAFYLCATSGQGSYEQYFGPGTRLTVT.

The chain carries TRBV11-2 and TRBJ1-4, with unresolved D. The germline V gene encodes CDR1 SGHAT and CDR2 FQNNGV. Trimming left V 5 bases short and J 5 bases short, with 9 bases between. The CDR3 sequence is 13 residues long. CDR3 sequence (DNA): TGTGCCAGCAGCCTGATGGGGAATGAAAAACTGTTTTTT. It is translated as CASSLMGNEKLFF.